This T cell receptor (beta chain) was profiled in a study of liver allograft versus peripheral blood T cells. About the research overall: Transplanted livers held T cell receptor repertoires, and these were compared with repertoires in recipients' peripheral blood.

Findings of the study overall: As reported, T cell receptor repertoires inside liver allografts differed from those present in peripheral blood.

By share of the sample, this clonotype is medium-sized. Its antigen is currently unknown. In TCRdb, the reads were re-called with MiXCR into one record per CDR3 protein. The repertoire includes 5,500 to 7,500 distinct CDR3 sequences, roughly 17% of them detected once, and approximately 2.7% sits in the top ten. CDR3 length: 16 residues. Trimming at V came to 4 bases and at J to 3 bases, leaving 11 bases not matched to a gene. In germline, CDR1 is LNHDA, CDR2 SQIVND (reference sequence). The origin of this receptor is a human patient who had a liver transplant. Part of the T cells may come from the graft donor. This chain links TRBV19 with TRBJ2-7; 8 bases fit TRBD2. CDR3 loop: CASSNLGVAGSYEQYF. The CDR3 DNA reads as TGTGCCAGTAGTAATCTCGGAGTAGCGGGGAGCTACGAGCAGTACTTC.